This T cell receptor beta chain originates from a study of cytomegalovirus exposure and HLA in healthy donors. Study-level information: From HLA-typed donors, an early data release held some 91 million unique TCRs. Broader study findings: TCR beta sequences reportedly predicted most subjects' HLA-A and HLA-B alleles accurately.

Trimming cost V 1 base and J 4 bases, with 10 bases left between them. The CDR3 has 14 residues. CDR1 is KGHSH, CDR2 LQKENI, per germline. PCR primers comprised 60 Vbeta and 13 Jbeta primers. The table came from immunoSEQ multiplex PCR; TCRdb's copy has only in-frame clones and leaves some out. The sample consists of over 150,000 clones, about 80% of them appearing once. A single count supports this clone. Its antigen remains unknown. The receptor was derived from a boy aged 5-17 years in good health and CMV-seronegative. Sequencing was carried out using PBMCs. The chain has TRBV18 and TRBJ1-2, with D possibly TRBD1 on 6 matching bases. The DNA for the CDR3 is TGTGCCAGCTCACCACAGGGGGACGGCTATGGCTACACCTTC. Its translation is CASSPQGDGYGYTF.